This T cell receptor (beta chain) was sequenced for a study of long-term antiretroviral therapy in people with HIV. Looking at the study overall: The 2015 immediate-ART recommendation was preceded by the earliest samples by about a decade. The study's findings and limits: Among HIV repertoires, CDR3 length ranges were narrower than those of controls. Blood in the study was drawn between the mid-2000s and the late 2010s, possibly under older ART regimens, which may be less effective than current ones. Clones expanded before ART dominated the repertoire at all time points.

V shed 1 base and J shed 3 bases, with 6 bases lying between them. Germline CDR1 is SGHKS and CDR2 is YYEKEE (reference sequence). The CDR3 has 13 residues. As concerns this clone: The antigen is undetermined.

Sequencing used immunoSEQ v3.0 at survey level. The method was immunoSEQ multiplex PCR; TCRdb's version includes in-frame clones alone and lacks a portion of them. Among 20,000 to 25,000 clones, roughly 83% were seen once, and the ten largest hold roughly 16%. This chain links TRBV5-5 with TRBJ2-3; possibly TRBD2 for D (6 bases). Source: unsorted PBMCs, taken just over 4.2 years after starting antiretroviral therapy. The receptor's source is a man younger than 40 with HIV. This CDR3 reads CASSLLATDTQYF. The CDR3 DNA is TGTGCCAGCAGCTTGCTAGCGACAGATACGCAGTATTTT.